What follows are 28 T cell receptor beta chains derived from one specimen sequenced in a study of blood T cell repertoires in COVID-19. Libraries were prepared by immunoSEQ multiplex PCR; TCRdb keeps only in-frame clonotypes and omits some of them. The sample contains under 300,000 clones, approximately 85% of which appear only once. Sequenced material: PBMCs or T cells enriched from blood (not recorded which). Receptors originate from a woman aged 25 to 39 who had recovered from COVID-19.

The chain has TRBV18 and TRBJ2-7; 7 bases agree with TRBD2. V lost 3 bases, J lost 0 bases, and 5 bases stayed unmatched. CDR3 length equals 15 residues. Germline loops: CDR1 KGHSH, CDR2 LQKENI. The CDR3 bases are TGTGCCAGCTCACCCGAGCGGGGTAGCTCCTACGAGCAGTACTTC. This codes for CASSPERGSSYEQYF.

The chain links TRBV5-6 to TRBJ1-2; D not resolved. V was cut by 5 bases and J by 2 bases, with 10 bases left in between. This CDR3 is built from 13 residues. Germline V lookup: CDR1 SGHDT, CDR2 YYEEEE. In DNA form, the CDR3 reads TGTGCCAGCAGGGTTATAGAAAACTATGGCTACACCTTC. This codes for CASRVIENYGYTF.

This chain links TRBV3-1 (or the pseudogene TRBV3-2) with TRBJ1-1; 8 nucleotides line up with TRBD1. Germline-derived CDR1 and CDR2 are LGHDT and YNNKEL (reference sequence). The J segment lost 3 bases and the V segment lost 1 base, leaving 4 bases of the junction unmatched. This CDR3 has 15 amino acids. This CDR3 reads CASSQGRGQYTEAFF. In DNA, the CDR3 is TGTGCCAGCAGCCAAGGCAGGGGGCAGTACACTGAAGCTTTCTTT.

The chain combines TRBV5-4 with TRBJ2-1; D not resolved. The germline V and J ends were trimmed by 0 bases and 6 bases, with 10 bases remaining between them. The CDR3 consists of 14 residues. Per germline, CDR1 SGHNT and CDR2 YYREEE (reference sequence). Here the CDR3 reads CASSLARRLNEQFF. The CDR3 nucleotides are TGTGCCAGCAGCTTGGCGCGGCGACTCAATGAGCAGTTCTTC. Combining the CDR3 with reference TRBV5-4 and TRBJ2-1 gives the whole variable domain ETGVTQSPTHLIKTRGQQVTLRCSSQSGHNTVSWYQQALGQGPQFIFQYYREEENGRGNFPPRFSGLQFPNYSSELNVNALELDDSALYLCASSLARRLNEQFFGPGTRLTVL.

The J gene is TRBJ2-2, the V gene TRBV7-8; TRBD2 matches at 9 bases. Germline CDR1 is SGHVS and CDR2 is FQNEAQ. V was pared by 0 bases and J by 7 bases, with 12 bases of the junction left unmatched. This CDR3 has 18 residues. DNA of the CDR3: TGTGCCAGCAGCTTAGCGGGACTAGCCCTCGTCGTAGGCGGGGAGCTGTTTTTT. This gives the protein CASSLAGLALVVGGELFF. Using reference TRBV7-8 and TRBJ2-2 for the parts outside the CDR3, the full variable domain is GAGVSQSPRYKVAKRGQDVALRCDPISGHVSLFWYQQALGQGPEFLTYFQNEAQLDKSGLPSDRFFAERPEGSVSTLKIQRTQQEDSAVYLCASSLAGLALVVGGELFFGEGSRLTVL.

The chain couples TRBV11-3 to TRBJ2-7; 7 bases line up with TRBD1. Germline V gives CDR1 SGHNT, CDR2 YENEEA. With 4 bases clipped from V and 3 bases from J, the junction kept 3 bases outside the gene matches. CDR3 length equals 13 residues. DNA of the CDR3: TGTGCCAGCAGCTCACGGGACAGCTACGAGCAGTACTTC. Translating it yields CASSSRDSYEQYF.

As for this clone: The junction departs from germline at one end; a sequencing error may be responsible. The chain has TRBV7-9 and TRBJ1-2; D is undetermined. The CDR3 is 14 residues long. Germline V gene lookup returns CDR1 SEHNR and CDR2 FQNEAQ (reference sequence). The CDR3 DNA reads TGTGCCAGCAGCTCAGGCCCCGAAGTACCGGGCGGGTTCTTC. Translated: CASSSGPEVPGGFF.

The chain combines TRBV6-5 with TRBJ2-6; D unresolved. CDR1 is MNHEY and CDR2 is SVGAGI in the germline V gene. The CDR3 runs 15 residues. The V and J ends lost 0 bases and 1 base respectively, with 4 bases between them. The CDR3: CASSYSTSGANVLTF. The CDR3 DNA reads TGTGCCAGCAGTTACTCGACTTCTGGGGCCAACGTCCTGACTTTC.

The J gene is TRBJ1-1, the V gene TRBV27; TRBD1 matches at 9 bases. The CDR3 is made up of 11 amino acids. Germline V gives CDR1 MNHEY, CDR2 SMNVEV (reference sequence). V was clipped by 6 bases and J by 10 bases; unmatched bases: 3. The CDR3 region is CASSGTGSAFF. In DNA form, the CDR3 reads TGTGCCAGCAGCGGGACAGGGTCAGCTTTCTTT.

The gene calls are TRBV9 and TRBJ2-7, with a tentative D call TRBD2 (6 bases). Per the germline V gene, CDR1 is SGDLS and CDR2 is YYNGEE. The CDR3 consists of 13 residues. With 0 bases removed from V and 5 bases from J, the gap between germline ends came to 9 bases. CDR3 sequence: CASSVAGVDEQYF. The CDR3 DNA reads TGTGCCAGCAGCGTAGCGGGAGTAGACGAGCAGTACTTC.

The rearrangement joins TRBV5-1 to TRBJ1-3; 8 nucleotides line up with TRBD1. The V gene's germline CDR1 is SGHRS and CDR2 YFSETQ. The CDR3 loop spans 15 amino acids. Germline trimming cut 2 bases from V and 4 bases from J; bases unmatched to any gene: 5. CDR3 DNA sequence: TGCGCCAGCAGCTTTGGACAGGGAGACGGAAACACCATATATTTT. Translating it yields CASSFGQGDGNTIYF.

This sequence joins TRBV7-9 and TRBJ1-6; TRBD1 aligns across 9 bases. This CDR3 has 16 residues. Germline CDR1 and CDR2: SEHNR and FQNEAQ (reference sequence). The ends lost 3 bases at V and 5 bases at J; junction bases unmatched: 5. The CDR3 DNA reads TGTGCCAGCAGCTTTGCGACAGGGGGGGATAATTCACCCCTCCACTTT. This sequence encodes CASSFATGGDNSPLHF.

The genes are TRBV7-2 and TRBJ1-1; no clear D. The CDR3 covers 14 residues. Germline CDR1 is SGHTA and CDR2 is FQGNSA. Trimming took 5 bases from V and 5 from J, leaving 15 bases between them. CDR3 coding DNA: TGTGCCAGCAGCCCCTCCGGGGTGGGGACTGAAGCTTTCTTT. Protein: CASSPSGVGTEAFF.

The chain combines TRBV5-1 with TRBJ1-4; weak D call: TRBD1 (5 bases). This CDR3 is 15 amino acids long. V was trimmed by 0 bases and J by 14 bases, leaving 20 bases between them. Per the germline V gene, CDR1 is SGHRS and CDR2 is YFSETQ. The chain's CDR3 is CASSLVSWRDPSLFF. CDR3 DNA: TGCGCCAGCAGCTTGGTTTCATGGCGGGACCCCAGCCTGTTTTTT.

This sequence joins TRBV27 and TRBJ1-2; TRBD1 matches at 7 bases. This CDR3 contains 17 residues. V was clipped by 4 bases and J by 7 bases; unmatched bases: 18. CDR1 and CDR2 from the germline V gene are MNHEY and SMNVEV (reference sequence). CDR3 nucleotide sequence: TGTGCCAGCAGTTCCCCTGGTAAAGGGGGCGATCCTTCTGGCTACACCTTC. Residues: CASSSPGKGGDPSGYTF.

The V call is TRBV3-1 (or the pseudogene TRBV3-2), the J call TRBJ2-3; 9 nucleotides match TRBD2. The V gene's germline CDR1 is LGHDT and CDR2 YNNKEL (reference sequence). The CDR3 has 15 residues. Unmatched junction bases numbered 10, after V lost 4 bases and J lost 8 bases. CDR3 region: CASSPMRLAEGTQYF. As DNA, the CDR3 is TGTGCCAGCAGCCCCATGAGACTAGCGGAGGGTACGCAGTATTTT.

This clone was detected only once. This sequence joins TRBV28 and TRBJ1-3; D is possibly TRBD1 (5 bases). The CDR3 is 17 amino acids. Germline lookup yields CDR1 MDHEN and CDR2 SYDVKM. V lost 5 bases and J 0 bases, leaving 17 bases between the germline ends. CDR3 residues: CASSTPTLQVSGNTIYF. The CDR3 nucleotides are TGTGCCAGCAGTACTCCGACCTTACAGGTCTCTGGAAACACCATATATTTT. Based on the CDR3 plus reference TRBV28 and TRBJ1-3, the full variable domain is DVKVTQSSRYLVKRTGEKVFLECVQDMDHENMFWYRQDPGLGLRLIYFSYDVKMKEKGDIPEGYSVSREKKERFSLILESASTNQTSMYLCASSTPTLQVSGNTIYFGEGSWLTVV.

The CDR3 DNA is TGTGCCAGCAATTCTTGGGGACAGGGATCCTACGAGCAGTACTTC. This sequence encodes CASNSWGQGSYEQYF. The rearrangement uses TRBV28 and TRBJ2-7; TRBD1 matches 9 bases. With 7 bases clipped from V and 1 base from J, the junction kept 8 bases outside the gene matches. The CDR3 loop spans 15 amino acids. Germline V lookup: CDR1 MDHEN, CDR2 SYDVKM.

J is TRBJ2-7 and V is TRBV6-5; D is possibly TRBD1 (6 bases). Trimming removed 7 bases at V and 3 bases at J, with 19 bases between. The V gene's germline CDR1 is MNHEY and CDR2 SVGAGI. This CDR3 is built from 15 residues. CDR3 DNA: TGTGCCAGCAACCTTATGGACAGTGAATTCTACGAGCAGTACTTC. Protein product: CASNLMDSEFYEQYF.

The genes are TRBV9 and TRBJ2-3, with 9 positions matching TRBD2. V lost 2 bases to trimming and J lost 0 bases; unmatched junction nucleotides: 7. From germline, CDR1 is SGDLS and CDR2 YYNGEE. This CDR3 spans 17 amino acids. The CDR3 loop is CASSVGQTSGSTDTQYF. Here the CDR3 DNA reads TGTGCCAGCAGCGTGGGGCAGACTAGCGGTAGCACAGATACGCAGTATTTT.

The chain couples TRBV28 to TRBJ1-5; D is undetermined. The CDR3 is 11 amino acids. Germline V gene data show CDR1 as MDHEN and CDR2 as SYDVKM. V gave up 8 bases and J gave up 4 bases, with 6 bases separating them. The DNA for the CDR3 is TGTGCCAGCTTTTCAAATCAGCCCCAGCATTTT. Translated, it gives CASFSNQPQHF. The full variable domain, in which reference TRBV28 and TRBJ1-5 provide the parts outside the CDR3, is DVKVTQSSRYLVKRTGEKVFLECVQDMDHENMFWYRQDPGLGLRLIYFSYDVKMKEKGDIPEGYSVSREKKERFSLILESASTNQTSMYLCASFSNQPQHFGDGTRLSIL.

This rearrangement joins TRBV4-1 to TRBJ2-4, with TRBD2 matching 7 bases. J lost 3 bases, V lost 1 base, and 18 bases had no gene match. The CDR3 extends over 20 amino acids. Germline CDR1 and CDR2: MGHRA and YSYEKL. CDR3 region: CASSQGLSVQAGVVKNIQYF. CDR3 DNA sequence: TGCGCCAGCAGCCAAGGTCTCTCTGTTCAGGCGGGGGTGGTCAAAAACATTCAGTACTTC.

The CDR3 nucleotides are TGTGCCAGCAGTGAACTGTTTAACTCCTACGAGCAGTACTTC. Encoded protein: CASSELFNSYEQYF. The genes are TRBV6-1 and TRBJ2-7; D gene ambiguous. The CDR3 is 14 residues long. Germline loops: CDR1 MNHNS, CDR2 SASEGT. V was cut by 2 bases and J by 0 bases, with 8 bases left in between.

The chain uses TRBV5-6 and TRBJ2-5; 9 positions agree with TRBD2. J gave up 5 bases and V 2 bases, and 13 bases lay outside the gene matches. Germline lookup yields CDR1 SGHDT and CDR2 YYEEEE. This CDR3 is built from 17 residues. The CDR3 sequence: CASSFGSAGGGTETQYF. CDR3 nucleotides: TGTGCCAGCAGCTTCGGATCAGCGGGGGGAGGGACGGAGACCCAGTACTTC.

The rearrangement uses TRBV5-6 and TRBJ2-5, with D perhaps matching TRBD2 (6 bases). Germline lookup yields CDR1 SGHDT and CDR2 YYEEEE. This CDR3 spans 16 amino acids. V shed 3 bases and J shed 5 bases, with 20 bases lying between them. The DNA for the CDR3 is TGTGCCAGCAGCTCCCGGGGGACGGGCCTTATTGAGACCCAGTACTTC. It encodes CASSSRGTGLIETQYF.

This chain connects TRBV5-1 to TRBJ2-4, with D possibly being TRBD2 (6 bases). The V end was cut by 3 bases, the J end by 8 bases, with 33 bases between. The CDR3 totals 20 residues. The germline gives CDR1 SGHRS, CDR2 YFSETQ. The CDR3 coding sequence is TGCGCCAGCAGCTCCGAGACCGACCGACTAGTTCAGGGAAGGAGGGACATTCAGTACTTC. It yields the protein CASSSETDRLVQGRRDIQYF.

The chain combines TRBV10-3 with TRBJ1-3; possibly TRBD1 for D (5 bases). This CDR3 contains 16 residues. Germline loops: CDR1 ENHRY, CDR2 SYGVKD. With 5 bases removed from V and 0 bases from J, the gap between germline ends came to 14 bases. The CDR3 DNA is TGTGCCATCAGTATAGGGACGGGACTCTCTGGAAACACCATATATTTT. Protein sequence: CAISIGTGLSGNTIYF.

The CDR3 DNA is TGTGCCAGCAGCTTAACTAGGGGGAGAGTAGAGACCCAGTACTTC. This translates into CASSLTRGRVETQYF. The gene calls are TRBV5-5 and TRBJ2-5; D perhaps matches TRBD1 (6 bases). Trimming removed 2 bases from V and 4 bases from J, with 15 bases in between. Germline V lookup: CDR1 SGHKS, CDR2 YYEKEE (reference sequence). The length of the CDR3 is 15 residues.